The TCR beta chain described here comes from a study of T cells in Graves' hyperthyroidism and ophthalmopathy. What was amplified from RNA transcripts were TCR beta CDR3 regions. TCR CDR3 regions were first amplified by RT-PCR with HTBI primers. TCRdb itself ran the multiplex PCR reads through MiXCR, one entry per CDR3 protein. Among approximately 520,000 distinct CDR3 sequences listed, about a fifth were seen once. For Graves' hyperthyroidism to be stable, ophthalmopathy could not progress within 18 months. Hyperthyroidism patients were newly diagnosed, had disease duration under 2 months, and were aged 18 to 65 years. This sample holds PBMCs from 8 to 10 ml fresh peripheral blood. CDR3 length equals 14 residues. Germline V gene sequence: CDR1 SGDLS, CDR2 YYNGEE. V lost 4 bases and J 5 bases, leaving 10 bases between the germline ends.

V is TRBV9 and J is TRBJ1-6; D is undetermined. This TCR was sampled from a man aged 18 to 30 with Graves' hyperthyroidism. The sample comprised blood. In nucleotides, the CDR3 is TGTGCCAGCAGCCCTGGATCACATAATTCACCCCTCCACTTT. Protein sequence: CASSPGSHNSPLHF.